This T cell receptor (beta chain) was obtained from a study of CD8 T cells in ankylosing spondylitis. Points from the study as a whole: Blood from ankylosing spondylitis patients appeared to carry a characteristic roughly 8-variant TCR beta motif.

Germline loops: CDR1 KGHDR, CDR2 SFDVKD. The CDR3 sequence is 11 residues long. V shed 9 bases and J shed 6 bases, with 8 bases lying between them. TCRdb ran MiXCR on the 5' RACE reads and lists one entry per CDR3 protein. This sample has around 480,000 distinct CDR3 sequences, with 17% found just once. A word on this clonotype: As yet, its antigen is unknown.

The receptor was isolated from a male donor with ankylosing spondylitis. The source material was blood, either unsorted or a sorted T cell fraction (not recorded which). V is TRBV24-1 and J is TRBJ2-1; TRBD2 is a possible D gene (5 bases). The CDR3 reads CATGESNEQFF. CDR3 DNA: TGTGCCACCGGGGAGAGCAATGAGCAGTTCTTC.